This entry concerns a single TCR beta chain. No antigen is known for it. Per-base qualities were not stored, and no clone one base away is much larger. Reads for this sample came from an Illumina HiSeq 1500. Using fastp at Q25 and MiXCR, TCRdb reprocessed the public reads and kept productive beta chains. Rows merge per CDR3 protein into single entries with the most common DNA and genes. The sample table records hundreds of thousands of distinct CDR3 sequences; around 35% of these occur just once. The ten top clones hold roughly 18% of the sample. The sample is drawn from a study of T cell repertoires in cytomegalovirus infection (dated by TCRdb to between 2018 and 2020). Study-level background: The peptide stimulations were aimed at well-studied HLA-B-restricted epitopes as well as recently identified HLA-C-restricted CMV epitopes, whose presentation resists viral immunomodulation. Donor HLA type was relevant to the analysis, because carriage of CMV infection together with the matching HLA type was indicated by public TCR beta signatures.

Overall results and qualifications from the work: In the ex vivo response, HLA-C-restricted CMV-specific TCR beta clonotypes were dominant, and in two of eight donors the single most frequent clonotype came from this HLA-C-restricted group. In both this cohort and an independent roughly 350-donor cohort, the cumulative frequency of public TCR beta family members distinguished carriers of CMV infection plus the relevant HLA type.

This sample's treatment or condition label indicates: in vitro stimulation with specific CMV peptide epitopes to enrich CMV-specific T cells. V and J lose 6 bases and 3 bases, and a span of 15 bases separates them. The CDR3 holds 15 amino acids from the cysteine to the phenylalanine. Just the 45-base CDR3 DNA is kept, in frame starting at base 1. The sequenced sample was cultured PBMCs, obtained from culture after CMV antigen stimulation. The receptor's source is a human donor in good health (CMV status not recorded). Some clones in this sample may be carry-over from other donors' samples. In this chain, TRBV12-3 or TRBV12-4 is recombined with TRBJ2-4; too little of a D gene remains to name it. The nucleotides are TGTGCCAGCAGCACCAGTCAGTCAGGCAAAAACATTCAGTACTTC. Its amino acids are CASSTSQSGKNIQYF.